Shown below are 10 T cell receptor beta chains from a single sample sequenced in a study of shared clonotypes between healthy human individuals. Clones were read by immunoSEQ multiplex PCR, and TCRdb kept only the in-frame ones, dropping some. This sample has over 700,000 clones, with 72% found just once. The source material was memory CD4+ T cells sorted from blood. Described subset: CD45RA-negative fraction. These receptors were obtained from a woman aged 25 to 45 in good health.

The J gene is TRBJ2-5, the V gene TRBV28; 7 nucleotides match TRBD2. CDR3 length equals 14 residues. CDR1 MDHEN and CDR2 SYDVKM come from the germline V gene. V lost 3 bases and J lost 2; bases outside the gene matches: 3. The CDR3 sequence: CASSLGGAQETQYF. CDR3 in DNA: TGTGCCAGCAGTTTGGGAGGGGCACAAGAGACCCAGTACTTC.

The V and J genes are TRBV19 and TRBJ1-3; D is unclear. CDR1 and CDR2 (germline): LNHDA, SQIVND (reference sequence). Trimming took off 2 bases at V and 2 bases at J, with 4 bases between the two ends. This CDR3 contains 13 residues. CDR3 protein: CASSIQAGNTIYF. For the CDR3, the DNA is TGTGCCAGTAGTATACAGGCTGGAAACACCATATATTTT.

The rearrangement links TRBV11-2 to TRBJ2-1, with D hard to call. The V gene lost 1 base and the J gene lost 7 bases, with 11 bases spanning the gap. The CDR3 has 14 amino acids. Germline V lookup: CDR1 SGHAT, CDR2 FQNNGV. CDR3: CASSLVGPGNEQFF. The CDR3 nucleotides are TGTGCCAGCAGCTTAGTTGGTCCGGGTAATGAGCAGTTCTTC. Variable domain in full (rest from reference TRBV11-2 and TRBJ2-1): EAGVAQSPRYKIIEKRQSVAFWCNPISGHATLYWYQQILGQGPKLLIQFQNNGVVDDSQLPKDRFSAERLKGVDSTLKIQPAKLEDSAVYLCASSLVGPGNEQFFGPGTRLTVL.

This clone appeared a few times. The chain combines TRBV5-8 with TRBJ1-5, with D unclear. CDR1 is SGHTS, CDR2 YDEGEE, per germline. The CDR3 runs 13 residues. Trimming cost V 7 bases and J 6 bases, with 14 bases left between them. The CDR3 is CASPGGRVQPQHF. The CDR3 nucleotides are TGTGCCAGCCCCGGCGGGAGGGTTCAGCCCCAGCATTTT.

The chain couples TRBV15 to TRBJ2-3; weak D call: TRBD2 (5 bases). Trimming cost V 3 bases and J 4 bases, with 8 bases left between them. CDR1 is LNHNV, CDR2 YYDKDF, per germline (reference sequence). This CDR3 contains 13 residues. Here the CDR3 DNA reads TGTGCCACCAGCAGTAGAGCGGCAGATACGCAGTATTTT. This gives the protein CATSSRAADTQYF.

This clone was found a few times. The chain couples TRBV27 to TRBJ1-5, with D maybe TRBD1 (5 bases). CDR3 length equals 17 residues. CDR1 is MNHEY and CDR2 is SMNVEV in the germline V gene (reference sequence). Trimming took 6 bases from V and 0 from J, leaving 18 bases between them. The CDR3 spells CASRKQTGTYSNQPQHF. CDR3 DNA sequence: TGTGCCAGCAGGAAGCAGACGGGGACTTATAGCAATCAGCCCCAGCATTTT.

CDR3 DNA sequence: TGCGCCAGCAGCTCCTCGGGCAGGGGAATACGGCGGGGCTACACCTTC. Amino acid sequence: CASSSSGRGIRRGYTF. The V call is TRBV5-1, the J call TRBJ1-2; possible D gene TRBD1, 6 bases. The length of the CDR3 is 16 residues. Trimming cost V 3 bases and J 8 bases, with 23 bases left between them. CDR1 SGHRS and CDR2 YFSETQ come from the germline V gene.

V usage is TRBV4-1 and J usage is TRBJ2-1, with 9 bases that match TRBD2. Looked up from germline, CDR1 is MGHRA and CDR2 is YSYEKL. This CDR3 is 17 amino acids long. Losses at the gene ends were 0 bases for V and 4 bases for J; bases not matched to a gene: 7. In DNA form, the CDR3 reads TGCGCCAGCAGCCAAGATCCCGGACTAGCGTCATACAATGAGCAGTTCTTC. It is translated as CASSQDPGLASYNEQFF.

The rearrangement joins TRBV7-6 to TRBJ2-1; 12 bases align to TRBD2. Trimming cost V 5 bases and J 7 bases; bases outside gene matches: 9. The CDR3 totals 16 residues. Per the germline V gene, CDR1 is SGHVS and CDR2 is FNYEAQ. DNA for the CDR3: TGTGCCAGCAGCCCGAGACTAGCGGGAGTTTCGAATGAGCAGTTCTTC. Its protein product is CASSPRLAGVSNEQFF.

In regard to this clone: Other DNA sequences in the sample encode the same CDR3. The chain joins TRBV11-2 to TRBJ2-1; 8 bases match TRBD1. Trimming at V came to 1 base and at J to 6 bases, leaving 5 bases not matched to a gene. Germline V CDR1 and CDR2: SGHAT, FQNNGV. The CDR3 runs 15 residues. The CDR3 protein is CASSLGGTGVNEQFF. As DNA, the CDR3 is TGTGCCAGCAGCTTAGGCGGGACAGGAGTCAATGAGCAGTTCTTC.